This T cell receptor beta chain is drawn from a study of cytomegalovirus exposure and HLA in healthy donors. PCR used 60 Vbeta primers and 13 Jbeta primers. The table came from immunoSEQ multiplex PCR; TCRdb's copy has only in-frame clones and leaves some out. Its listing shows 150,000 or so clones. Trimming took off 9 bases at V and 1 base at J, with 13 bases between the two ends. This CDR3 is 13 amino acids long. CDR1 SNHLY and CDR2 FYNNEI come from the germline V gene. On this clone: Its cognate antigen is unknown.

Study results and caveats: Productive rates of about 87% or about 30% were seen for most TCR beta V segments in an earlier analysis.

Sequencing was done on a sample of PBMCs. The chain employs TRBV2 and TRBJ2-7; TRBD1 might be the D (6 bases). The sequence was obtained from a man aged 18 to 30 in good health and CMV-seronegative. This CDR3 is CASMGATSYEQYF. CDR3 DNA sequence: TGTGCCAGTATGGGGGCAACATCCTACGAGCAGTACTTC.